A selection of T cell receptor beta chains follows, all from one sample in a study of blood T cell repertoires in COVID-19. Repertoires were generated with immunoSEQ multiplex PCR, while TCRdb's copy carries only in-frame clones and drops some. Seen here are over 100,000 clones, about 80% observed once, and the top ten hold approximately 7%. Sequenced material: peripheral blood. All receptors derive from a woman between 50 and 59 years old with acute or convalescent COVID-19. Each CDR3 is given with its conserved first and last residue. The D gene is left open where the match is weak. The size of a clone is reported for some rows only, either as once, few or many, or as a class for expanded clones.

TGTGCCAGCAGTGAAGCGGCGAACAGGGCGAACACTGAAGCTTTCTTT	CASSEAANRANTEAFF	TRBJ1-1	NA	TRBV6-1	NA
TGTGCCAGCAGACGGACAGGGTTGAACACTGAAGCTTTCTTT	CASRRTGLNTEAFF	TRBJ1-1	NA	TRBV6-5	TRBD1
TGTGCCAGCAGCTCCCTAAATCAGCCCCAGCATTTT	CASSSLNQPQHF	TRBJ1-5	NA	TRBV5-6	NA
TGTGCCAGCAGTTTAGTGGGACAGCAATCAAGCAATCAGCCCCAGCATTTT	CASSLVGQQSSNQPQHF	TRBJ1-5	few	TRBV28	TRBD1
TGTGCCATCAGGCAGCGGAACACTGAAGCTTTCTTT	CAIRQRNTEAFF	TRBJ1-1	few	TRBV10-3	NA
TGTGCCAGCAGCCAACAGGAAGTCTACGAGCAGTACTTC	CASSQQEVYEQYF	TRBJ2-7	few	TRBV14	NA
TGTGCCAGCAGTTACGGACAGAACATGAACACTGAAGCTTTCTTT	CASSYGQNMNTEAFF	TRBJ1-1	NA	TRBV6-5	NA
TGTGCCAGCAGCTTAGTGGGGGGGTTGGGAAATCAGCCCCAGCATTTT	CASSLVGGLGNQPQHF	TRBJ1-5	NA	TRBV7-8	NA
TGTGCCATCAGTGAGTCCGGGAAAGAGACCCAGTACTTC	CAISESGKETQYF	TRBJ2-5	NA	TRBV10-3	NA
TGCGCCAGCGCCCGCCAGGGGGCGAACACTGAAGCTTTCTTT	CASARQGANTEAFF	TRBJ1-1	NA	TRBV5-1	TRBD1
TGTGCCAGCAGCTCCCGGGACTACGATAATGAGCAGTTCTTC	CASSSRDYDNEQFF	TRBJ2-1	once	TRBV7-2	TRBD2
TGTGCCAGCAGTTCGGGACAGCGCTCTGGGGCCAACGTCCTGACTTTC	CASSSGQRSGANVLTF	TRBJ2-6	NA	TRBV6-2/TRBV6-3	TRBD1
TGCGCCAGCACCAAATCAACCGGGGACAGCGGCTCTGGAAACACCATATATTTT	CASTKSTGDSGSGNTIYF	TRBJ1-3	NA	TRBV5-1	TRBD1
TGTGCCAGTATAAGCCGGCGGGGGGGCGCGGATACGCAGTATTTT	CASISRRGGADTQYF	TRBJ2-3	NA	TRBV19	TRBD2
TGTGCCAGTACAGGGTCAAGCGGGTTGACCTACAATGAGCAGTTCTTC	CASTGSSGLTYNEQFF	TRBJ2-1	NA	TRBV19	NA
TGCAGCGGTGTGACAGGAAAAAGTGGCTACACCTTC	CSGVTGKSGYTF	TRBJ1-2	NA	TRBV29-1	NA
TGTGCCAGCAGCCGCAAGGACAGGGAAGCTTTCTTT	CASSRKDREAFF	TRBJ1-1	NA	TRBV6-5	TRBD1
TGTGCCAGCAGCCTAGGGGGACAGTATGGCTACACCTTC	CASSLGGQYGYTF	TRBJ1-2	NA	TRBV3-1/TRBV3-2	TRBD1
TGTGCCAGCAGCTCCGGGACAGGGACTCAGCCCCAGCATTTT	CASSSGTGTQPQHF	TRBJ1-5	NA	TRBV5-5	TRBD1
TGTGCCAGCAGCTTAACAGGGTCGGGAAACACCATATATTTT	CASSLTGSGNTIYF	TRBJ1-3	NA	TRBV7-2	NA
TGTGCCAGCAGCTTAGTAGCAGCAAAAGAGACCCAGTACTTC	CASSLVAAKETQYF	TRBJ2-5	NA	TRBV11-1	NA
TGCGCCAGCAGTCTGACAGGGGAACAGCCCCAGCATTTT	CASSLTGEQPQHF	TRBJ1-5	once	TRBV5-1	TRBD1
TGTGCCAGCAGTCGCTCGGGGACTAGCGGGGCCTGGGAGCAGTACTTC	CASSRSGTSGAWEQYF	TRBJ2-7	NA	TRBV5-4	TRBD2
TGTGCCAGCTCACCCGGGACAGGGAGGCACACTGAAGCTTTCTTT	CASSPGTGRHTEAFF	TRBJ1-1	NA	TRBV18	TRBD1
TGTGCCAGCTCACCAACTAGCGGGCCCACAGATACGCAGTATTTT	CASSPTSGPTDTQYF	TRBJ2-3	NA	TRBV18	TRBD2
TGTGCCAGCAGCTTAGATGGGCTGGGCACTGAAGCTTTCTTT	CASSLDGLGTEAFF	TRBJ1-1	once	TRBV11-2	NA
TGTGCCGAGAGAAGCTCTGGGGCCAACGTCCTGACTTTC	CAERSSGANVLTF	TRBJ2-6	NA	TRBV12-3/TRBV12-4	NA
TGTGCCAGTAGTCCAGGGACTTACTCTGGAAACACCATATATTTT	CASSPGTYSGNTIYF	TRBJ1-3	NA	TRBV19	NA
TGTGCCAGCAGTTTACGACAGACCCATCAGCCCCAGCATTTT	CASSLRQTHQPQHF	TRBJ1-5	NA	TRBV6-5	NA
TGTGCCAGCAGCCTCGGGGAACCAGGCTCCTACGAGCAGTACTTC	CASSLGEPGSYEQYF	TRBJ2-7	NA	TRBV7-6	NA
TGTGCCAGCACTTCGGGACAGACCTACGAGCAGTACTTC	CASTSGQTYEQYF	TRBJ2-7	NA	TRBV12-3/TRBV12-4	TRBD1
TGTGCCAGCAATAACGCTAAGAACAGCTATGGCTACACCTTC	CASNNAKNSYGYTF	TRBJ1-2	NA	TRBV6-6	NA
TGCGCCAGCAGCCTTCCGAGCGACATTCAGTACTTC	CASSLPSDIQYF	TRBJ2-4	NA	TRBV5-1	NA
TGCGCCAGCAGCTTGTCGGCGGGTTCTGGGGCCAACGTCCTGACTTTC	CASSLSAGSGANVLTF	TRBJ2-6	NA	TRBV5-1	NA
TGTGCCAGCAGTTCCCAGGCGAACACTGAAGCTTTCTTT	CASSSQANTEAFF	TRBJ1-1	NA	TRBV7-7	NA
TGCGCCAGCAGCTTGGATCAGGGTTGGACTGAAGCTTTCTTT	CASSLDQGWTEAFF	TRBJ1-1	once	TRBV5-1	NA
TGCGCCAGCAGGGAGGGGGGGACGACCTCGGAAGGGGCTTTCTTT	CASREGGTTSEGAFF	TRBJ1-1	NA	TRBV5-1	NA
TGTGCCAGCAGCTTGGACAGGACCTCCTACGAGCAGTACTTC	CASSLDRTSYEQYF	TRBJ2-7	few	TRBV7-9	TRBD1
TGTGCCAGCAGCCAAAGGAGAGATTCACCCCTCCACTTT	CASSQRRDSPLHF	TRBJ1-6	once	TRBV14	NA
TGCGCCAGCAGCTTGGGGGGAGATCAGCCCCAGCATTTT	CASSLGGDQPQHF	TRBJ1-5	few	TRBV5-1	NA
TGTGCCAGCTCACCAACGGGACAGCCCTCCTACGAGCAGTACTTC	CASSPTGQPSYEQYF	TRBJ2-7	NA	TRBV18	TRBD1
TGTGCCAGCAGCGTAACTAGCGGGGGGTACAATGAGCAGTTCTTC	CASSVTSGGYNEQFF	TRBJ2-1	NA	TRBV9	TRBD2
TGCAGCGTTGGGGAACTGCAGGGAAGCACTGAAGCTTTCTTT	CSVGELQGSTEAFF	TRBJ1-1	few	TRBV29-1	NA
TGTGCCAGTAGTACCCACAGGGGGCGGCAAACTGAAGCTTTCTTT	CASSTHRGRQTEAFF	TRBJ1-1	NA	TRBV19	TRBD1
TGTGCCAGCAGCCCCGGGACAGGGGGCGGTCCAGCCTATGGCTACACCTTC	CASSPGTGGGPAYGYTF	TRBJ1-2	NA	TRBV9	TRBD1
TGTGCCAGCAGCTTGGAGGGGTGGTCTGAGTACTTC	CASSLEGWSEYF	TRBJ2-7	NA	TRBV5-8	NA
TGTGCCAGCAGCGATAGGCAGGGCCGAGACAATGAGCAGTTCTTC	CASSDRQGRDNEQFF	TRBJ2-1	NA	TRBV9	NA
TGTGCCAGCAGTTCCCCGGTGACCTACGAGCAGTACTTC	CASSSPVTYEQYF	TRBJ2-7	NA	TRBV6-5	NA
TGTGCCAGCTCATTACAGGAGAACACTGAAGCTTTCTTT	CASSLQENTEAFF	TRBJ1-1	NA	TRBV18	NA
TGTGCCAGCAGCCCACGGGACTTCGGTCGTGGCTACACCTTC	CASSPRDFGRGYTF	TRBJ1-2	NA	TRBV3-1/TRBV3-2	NA
TGTGCAAGTCGCTTAGGAACAGGGCGCCCTGAAGCTTTCTTT	CASRLGTGRPEAFF	TRBJ1-1	NA	TRBV12-2	NA
TGTGCCAGCAGTCCTGGGACTAGCGGGGAGAGGACGCAGTATTTT	CASSPGTSGERTQYF	TRBJ2-3	NA	TRBV28	TRBD2
TGTGCCATCGCTACAGGGTGGGAAGCTTTCTTT	CAIATGWEAFF	TRBJ1-1	NA	TRBV10-3	NA